This T cell receptor beta chain was retrieved from a study of T cells in Graves' hyperthyroidism and ophthalmopathy. Overall study results and limits: Before onset, ophthalmopathy was predicted by the model a median 6.5 months earlier. Blood also showed most of the thyroid clonotypes that were expanded above 0.001. Ophthalmopathy was distinguished from stable hyperthyroidism by 13 V-J signatures.

Ophthalmopathy patients had moderate-to-severe active disease, CAS ≥3, NOSPECS ≥4, and disease duration under 3 months. TCR beta CDR3 regions were amplified from RNA transcripts. A set of HTBI primers served as the primers for a first-round RT-PCR of the TCR CDR3. TCRdb used MiXCR to reprocess the multiplex PCR reads, holding one entry per CDR3 protein. The table records hundreds of thousands of distinct CDR3 sequences, roughly 21% of them present only once. This clonotype was observed many times. Its cognate antigen is unknown. Germline CDR1 DFQATT, CDR2 SNEGSKA (reference sequence). The CDR3 runs to 15 residues. V was trimmed by 1 base and J by 0 bases, leaving 10 bases between them.

The sample consisted of blood. This TCR was recovered from a man aged 40-49 years with Graves' ophthalmopathy. The V and J genes are TRBV20-1 and TRBJ2-1; D remains ambiguous. The CDR3 protein is CSARAEQSSYNEQFF. In nucleotides, the CDR3 is TGCAGTGCTAGAGCTGAGCAGAGCTCCTACAATGAGCAGTTCTTC.